This TCR beta chain was profiled in a study of blood T cells in healthy people across ages. This clonotype was detected only a few times. There were healthy Caucasian individuals from Russia, aged about 6 to 100, serving as donors. For the second PCR, which ran for roughly 7 to 11 cycles, a sample-barcoded 5' primer and a J-beta primer mix were used. Each cDNA molecule, via a template-switch adaptor with 12 random nucleotides, was tagged. In TCRdb, the 5' RACE reads were re-called with MiXCR into one record per CDR3 protein. This table holds 580,000 or so distinct CDR3 sequences, roughly 48% found once. Per the germline V gene, CDR1 is SEHNR and CDR2 is FQNEAQ (reference sequence). Trimming took off 1 base at V and 2 bases at J, with 12 bases between the two ends. The CDR3 has 15 amino acids.

The clonotype originates from a man of 80 years or more in good health. Material: blood. This chain uses TRBV7-9 with TRBJ2-7; D tentatively reads TRBD1 or TRBD2 (6 bases each). The CDR3 bases are TGTGCCAGCAGCTTAGAGGGGGGAAGGGCCTACGAGCAGTACTTC. Translation: CASSLEGGRAYEQYF.